These T cell receptor beta chains were read from a single sample in a study of response to subunit inactivated influenza vaccine. MiXCR, run by TCRdb on the RT-PCR reads, gives a single entry per CDR3 protein. The sample lists hundreds of thousands of distinct CDR3 sequences; 10% to 15% were seen once. Source: PBMCs from blood, taken 35 to 45 days after vaccination. These receptors were obtained from a man aged 50-59 years who received an inactivated influenza vaccine. The CDR3 runs from the conserved cysteine through the conserved F or W. Fields, in order: D gene, clone size, V gene, J gene, CDR3 protein, CDR3 DNA. D genes are given only for firm matches. Clone size is stated in some rows and not others, as once, few, many or a class when expanded.

>TRBD1|many|TRBV7-9|TRBJ2-7
CASSLIRTGYEQYF
TGTGCCAGCAGCTTAATTAGGACAGGGTACGAGCAGTACTTC
>TRBD2|.|TRBV20-1|TRBJ2-7
CSAPGGTSGGDLYEQYF
TGCAGTGCCCCGGGAGGGACTAGCGGGGGGGACCTCTACGAGCAGTACTTC
>.|.|TRBV24-1|TRBJ2-5
CATSDRSLRDKANRETQYF
TGTGCCACCAGTGATCGATCCCTCCGGGACAAGGCCAATCGGGAGACCCAGTACTTC
>.|many|TRBV20-1|TRBJ1-5
CSAASGDQPQHF
TGCAGTGCTGCCTCGGGGGACCAGCCCCAGCATTTT
>TRBD2|.|TRBV20-1|TRBJ2-5
CSALLAGRETQYF
TGCAGTGCGTTGTTAGCGGGGCGGGAGACCCAGTACTTC
>TRBD2|few|TRBV12-3/TRBV12-4|TRBJ2-7
CASTPLSGSGKEQYF
TGTGCCAGCACCCCCCTGTCCGGGAGCGGGAAGGAGCAGTACTTC
>TRBD1|.|TRBV4-1|TRBJ1-5
CASSQGQNSNQPQHF
TGCGCCAGCAGCCAGGGACAGAATAGCAATCAGCCCCAGCATTTT
>.|.|TRBV29-1|TRBJ2-5
CSVEANGSYQETQYF
TGCAGCGTTGAGGCTAACGGGTCGTACCAAGAGACCCAGTACTTC
>.|many|TRBV11-2|TRBJ2-3
CASSLIGGNTDTQYF
TGTGCCAGCAGCCTCATCGGGGGCAACACAGATACGCAGTATTTT
>TRBD2|few|TRBV7-2|TRBJ2-7
CASSPAGGGQYF
TGTGCCAGCAGCCCGGCGGGGGGCGGGCAGTACTTC
>TRBD1|many|TRBV29-1|TRBJ2-5
CSVEGTAQETQYF
TGCAGCGTTGAGGGGACAGCACAAGAGACCCAGTACTTC
>.|many|TRBV6-5|TRBJ2-7
CASSYSSGHIYEQYF
TGTGCCAGCAGTTACTCGTCAGGACACATCTACGAGCAGTACTTC
>TRBD1|.|TRBV3-1|TRBJ1-1
CASSLAGGSTTEAFF
TGTGCCAGCAGCCTCGCAGGGGGCTCGACCACTGAAGCTTTCTTT
>.|.|TRBV3-1|TRBJ1-2
CASSQDSAYYGYTF
TGTGCCAGCAGCCAGGACAGCGCCTACTATGGCTACACCTTC
>.|.|TRBV7-8|TRBJ2-1
CASSPPLARGFF
TGTGCCAGCAGCCCGCCGTTGGCCCGGGGATTCTTC
>TRBD2|.|TRBV20-1|TRBJ2-7
CSARAASGGLWEQYF
TGCAGTGCTAGAGCGGCTAGCGGGGGGCTTTGGGAGCAGTACTTC
>TRBD1|many|TRBV5-1|TRBJ2-5
CASSFGQGVSETQYF
TGCGCCAGCAGCTTCGGTCAGGGGGTATCGGAGACCCAGTACTTC
>.|.|TRBV3-1|TRBJ2-7
CASSQLAAREQYF
TGTGCCAGCAGCCAATTGGCAGCGCGCGAGCAGTACTTC
>TRBD1|.|TRBV7-2|TRBJ1-6
CASSLTGDGSPLHF
TGTGCCAGCAGCTTGACAGGGGACGGTTCACCCCTCCACTTT
>.|.|TRBV11-2|TRBJ2-1
CASRLGDAPGRYEQFF
TGTGCCAGCAGGTTAGGGGACGCGCCGGGAAGGTATGAGCAGTTCTTC
>.|few|TRBV4-2|TRBJ1-6
CASSQGALGFNSPLHF
TGTGCCAGCAGCCAAGGGGCCCTGGGATTTAATTCACCCCTCCACTTT
>.|few|TRBV16|TRBJ2-7
CASSETSSEQYF
TGTGCCAGCAGCGAAACTAGCTCCGAGCAGTACTTC
>.|.|TRBV27|TRBJ1-1
CASSYTENTEAFF
TGTGCCAGCAGTTATACAGAGAACACTGAAGCTTTCTTT
>.|.|TRBV14|TRBJ1-6
CASSQDLVSPLHF
TGTGCCAGCAGCCAAGATCTAGTATCACCCCTCCACTTT
>TRBD2|many|TRBV20-1|TRBJ2-1
CSATPYRGGLYNEQFF
TGCAGTGCTACCCCTTATCGGGGGGGGCTCTACAATGAGCAGTTCTTC
>TRBD2|many|TRBV29-1|TRBJ2-7
CSVAGRAYEQYF
TGCAGCGTTGCCGGGAGGGCCTACGAGCAGTACTTC
>.|.|TRBV14|TRBJ2-1
CASSPRGSGNEQFF
TGTGCCAGCAGCCCTAGGGGGTCGGGTAATGAGCAGTTCTTC
>TRBD1|many|TRBV12-3/TRBV12-4|TRBJ1-1
CASSTRPGTGDNTEAFF
TGTGCCAGCAGTACCCGTCCCGGGACAGGCGATAACACTGAAGCTTTCTTT
>.|many|TRBV20-1|TRBJ2-7
CSARDFSSYEQYF
TGCAGTGCTAGGGACTTCAGCTCCTACGAGCAGTACTTC
>.|few|TRBV28|TRBJ2-1
CASSLSTRGARYNEQFF
TGTGCCAGCAGTTTAAGTACTCGAGGGGCACGATACAATGAGCAGTTCTTC
>.|.|TRBV9|TRBJ2-3
CASSVLPPPDTQYF
TGTGCCAGCAGCGTACTGCCTCCCCCAGATACGCAGTATTTT
>TRBD2|.|TRBV20-1|TRBJ2-7
CSAGYLAGGPYEQYF
TGCAGTGCTGGATACCTAGCGGGAGGGCCCTACGAGCAGTACTTC
>.|many|TRBV6-1|TRBJ1-5
CASSAYGYYSNQPQHF
TGTGCCAGCAGTGCATACGGATACTATAGCAATCAGCCCCAGCATTTT
>TRBD2|few|TRBV7-6|TRBJ2-4
CASSRLAGPDIQYF
TGTGCCAGCAGCCGCCTAGCGGGACCGGACATTCAGTACTTC
>.|once|TRBV13|TRBJ2-2
CASSLLLVTGELFF
TGTGCCAGCAGCCTCTTACTAGTCACCGGGGAGCTGTTTTTT
>TRBD1|few|TRBV5-1|TRBJ1-4
CASSLGTGLHEKLFF
TGCGCCAGCAGCTTGGGGACAGGGCTACATGAAAAACTGTTTTTT
>.|many|TRBV4-3|TRBJ2-1
CASSQESAAGLDEQFF
TGCGCCAGCAGCCAAGAAAGCGCGGCAGGGTTGGATGAGCAGTTCTTC
>.|.|TRBV20-1|TRBJ2-2
CSAPDIAVNRELFF
TGCAGTGCACCAGACATCGCCGTCAACCGGGAGCTGTTTTTT
>.|.|TRBV5-1|TRBJ2-5
CASSAGQLQETQYF
TGCGCCAGCAGCGCGGGACAACTACAAGAGACCCAGTACTTC
>TRBD2|few|TRBV25-1|TRBJ2-7
CASKAGGREQYF
TGTGCCTCCAAGGCGGGAGGGCGCGAGCAGTACTTC
>.|few|TRBV28|TRBJ2-7
CASSLEDRDHEQYF
TGTGCCAGCAGCCTGGAGGACAGAGACCACGAGCAGTACTTC
>.|few|TRBV12-3/TRBV12-4|TRBJ2-2
CASKNSPQAGELFF
TGTGCCAGCAAAAACAGTCCTCAAGCCGGGGAGCTGTTTTTT
>TRBD2|.|TRBV7-2|TRBJ2-5
CASSLDGRAWTQYF
TGTGCCAGCAGCTTGGACGGGAGGGCCTGGACCCAGTACTTC
>TRBD2|few|TRBV5-6|TRBJ2-3
CASSSPLAGGYTDTQYF
TGTGCCAGCAGCTCGCCGCTAGCGGGGGGATACACAGATACGCAGTATTTT
>TRBD2|few|TRBV3-1|TRBJ2-3
CASSRSGGAADTQYF
TGTGCCAGCAGCCGGAGCGGGGGGGCAGCAGATACGCAGTATTTT
>.|.|TRBV28|TRBJ1-5
CASSYEGLYSNQPQHF
TGTGCCAGCAGTTATGAAGGGCTCTATAGCAATCAGCCCCAGCATTTT
>TRBD2|.|TRBV24-1|TRBJ2-1
CATSVDSGATYNEQFF
TGTGCCACCAGCGTCGATAGCGGGGCCACCTACAATGAGCAGTTCTTC
>.|.|TRBV12-3/TRBV12-4|TRBJ1-2
CASSSPPFGTRREISNYGYTF
TGTGCCAGCAGTTCCCCCCCATTTGGTACGCGGAGGGAAATCTCTAACTATGGCTACACCTTC
>.|.|TRBV7-2|TRBJ2-1
CASSLLSPRNEQFF
TGTGCCAGCAGCTTATTGTCACCACGCAATGAGCAGTTCTTC
>TRBD2|.|TRBV4-1|TRBJ2-5
CASSHVLAGGRETQYF
TGCGCCAGCAGCCATGTACTAGCGGGAGGGAGGGAGACCCAGTACTTC
>TRBD1|few|TRBV7-2|TRBJ2-7
CATSLTRGRLYEQYF
TGTGCCACCAGCTTAACGAGGGGGCGTTTGTACGAGCAGTACTTC
>.|.|TRBV19|TRBJ2-7
CASSITTSRYNYEQYF
TGTGCCAGTAGTATAACGACTTCTCGCTACAACTACGAGCAGTACTTC
>TRBD2|.|TRBV7-2|TRBJ2-1
CASSLGLAVLNEQFF
TGTGCCAGCAGCTTGGGACTAGCGGTACTCAATGAGCAGTTCTTC
>TRBD2|.|TRBV5-1|TRBJ2-1
CASSLGGTSDGYNEQFF
TGCGCCAGCAGCTTGGGCGGGACTAGCGATGGCTACAATGAGCAGTTCTTC
>.|few|TRBV12-3/TRBV12-4|TRBJ1-2
CASSPTERWGYTF
TGTGCCAGCAGTCCTACGGAGAGATGGGGCTACACCTTC
>.|few|TRBV5-1|TRBJ1-1
CASKLQGNTEAFF
TGCGCCAGCAAACTACAGGGGAACACTGAAGCTTTCTTT